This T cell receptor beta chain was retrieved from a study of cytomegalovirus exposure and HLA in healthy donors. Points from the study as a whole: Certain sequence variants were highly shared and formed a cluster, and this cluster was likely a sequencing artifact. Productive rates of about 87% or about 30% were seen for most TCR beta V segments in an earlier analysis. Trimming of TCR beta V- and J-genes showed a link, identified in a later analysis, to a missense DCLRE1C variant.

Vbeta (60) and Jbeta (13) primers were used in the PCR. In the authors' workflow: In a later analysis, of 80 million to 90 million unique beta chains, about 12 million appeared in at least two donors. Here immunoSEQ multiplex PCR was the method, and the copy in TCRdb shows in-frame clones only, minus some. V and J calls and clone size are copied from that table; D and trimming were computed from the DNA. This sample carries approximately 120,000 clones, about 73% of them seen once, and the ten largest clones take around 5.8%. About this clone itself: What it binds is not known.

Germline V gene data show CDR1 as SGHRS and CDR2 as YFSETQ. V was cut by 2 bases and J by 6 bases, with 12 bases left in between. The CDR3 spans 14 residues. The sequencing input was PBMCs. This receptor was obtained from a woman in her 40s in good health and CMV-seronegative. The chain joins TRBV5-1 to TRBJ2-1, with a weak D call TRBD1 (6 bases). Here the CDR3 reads CASSLFQGLNEQFF. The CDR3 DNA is TGCGCCAGCAGCTTATTCCAGGGGCTCAATGAGCAGTTCTTC.